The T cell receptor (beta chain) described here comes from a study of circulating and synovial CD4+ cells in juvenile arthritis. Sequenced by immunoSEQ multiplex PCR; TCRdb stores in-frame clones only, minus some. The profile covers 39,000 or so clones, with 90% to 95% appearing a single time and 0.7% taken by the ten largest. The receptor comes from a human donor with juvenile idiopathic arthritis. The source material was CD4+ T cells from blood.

Written as DNA, the CDR3 is TGTGCCAGCAGCGAGACTAGCGGGGGAAACACAGATACGCAGTATTTT. This encodes CASSETSGGNTDTQYF. This chain joins TRBV9 and TRBJ2-3, with 12 bases lining up with TRBD2. Germline assignment: CDR1 SGDLS and CDR2 YYNGEE. J was trimmed by 2 bases and V by 3 bases; bases with no gene match: 4. The CDR3 runs to 16 residues.